This TCR beta chain was sequenced in a study of T cell repertoires in cytomegalovirus infection. Looking at the study overall: Indications came from public TCR beta signatures; they pointed to CMV infection and to a matching HLA type.

Germline values: CDR1 SNHLY, CDR2 FYNNEI. The CDR3 sequence is 17 residues long. V lost 9 bases, J lost 2 bases, and 26 bases lay in between. TCRdb analysed the reads with MiXCR anew, one entry per CDR3 protein. The table has some 450,000 distinct CDR3 sequences, about a third seen once; the top ten hold about an eighth. The genes are TRBV2 and TRBJ2-7; D possibly corresponds to TRBD1 (6 bases). This sequence originates from a human donor in good health (CMV status not recorded). Some clones in this sample may be carry-over from other donors' samples. The sample was PBMCs. The CDR3 DNA reads TGTGCCAGTAAAGAGACAGGAACTGGGGGTACAACCTACGAGCAGTACTTC. Its translation is CASKETGTGGTTYEQYF. The full variable domain, its missing parts supplied by reference TRBV2 and TRBJ2-7, is EPEVTQTPSHQVTQMGQEVILRCVPISNHLYFYWYRQILGQKVEFLVSFYNNEISEKSEIFDDQFSVERPDGSNFTLKIRSTKLEDSAMYFCASKETGTGGTTYEQYFGPGTRLTVT.